The 14 T cell receptor beta chains reported below all come from one sample, sequenced in a study of patients and donors after allogeneic stem cell transplantation. MiXCR was run by TCRdb on the RT-PCR reads, yielding one entry per CDR3 protein. The sample includes about 410,000 distinct CDR3 sequences, 16% of them seen just once. Specimen: blood, either unsorted or a sorted T cell fraction (not recorded which). The receptors shown here come from a human donor who was either an allogeneic HSCT recipient or a stem cell or donor lymphocyte infusion donor (not recorded which). It is not recorded whose cells these are; they may come from a transplant donor.

The chain links TRBV7-2 to TRBJ2-5; D may be TRBD1 (5 bases). CDR1 is SGHTA and CDR2 is FQGNSA in the germline V gene. The CDR3 consists of 15 residues. V gave up 5 bases and J gave up 5 bases, with 18 bases separating them. The CDR3 loop is CASSLGAQSRETQYF. DNA of the CDR3: TGTGCCAGCAGCCTAGGGGCCCAAAGTAGGGAGACCCAGTACTTC.

The chain is built from TRBV5-6 and TRBJ2-7; possible D gene TRBD1, 6 bases. With 2 bases removed from V and 5 bases from J, the gap between germline ends came to 14 bases. The CDR3 totals 14 residues. The germline gives CDR1 SGHDT, CDR2 YYEEEE. Here the CDR3 reads CASSFVTGPHEQYF. The CDR3 nucleotides read TGTGCCAGCAGCTTTGTTACAGGGCCCCACGAGCAGTACTTC.

This clonotype was counted at least ten times. This chain connects TRBV12-3 or TRBV12-4 to TRBJ2-3, with a tentative D call TRBD2 (5 bases). V was cut by 4 bases and J by 0 bases, with 11 bases left in between. The CDR3 is made up of 15 amino acids. The CDR3 sequence is CASSYSGSSTDTQYF. The DNA of the CDR3 is TGTGCCAGCAGTTATTCGGGGTCTAGCACAGATACGCAGTATTTT.

V usage is TRBV20-1 and J usage is TRBJ1-6; D not resolved. Germline CDR1 and CDR2: DFQATT and SNEGSKA (reference sequence). The V and J ends lost 5 bases and 7 bases respectively, with 15 bases between them. CDR3 length: 14 residues. The DNA of the CDR3 is TGCAGTGCTCTTCCGGGCTCTAGAAATTCACCCCTCCACTTT. Its protein is CSALPGSRNSPLHF.

CDR3 residues: CSAIRGLNYGYTF. DNA of the CDR3: TGCAGTGCCATACGGGGGCTTAACTATGGCTACACCTTC. This rearrangement joins TRBV20-1 to TRBJ1-2, with a tentative D call TRBD1 (6 bases). This CDR3 comprises 13 residues. In germline, CDR1 is DFQATT, CDR2 SNEGSKA (reference sequence). V lost 6 bases and J lost 1, with 12 bases in between.

V and J are TRBV11-2 and TRBJ2-1, with D possibly matching TRBD2 (5 bases). The CDR3 runs 14 residues. Germline CDR1 reads SGHAT; CDR2 reads FQNNGV. The V gene lost 0 bases and the J gene lost 7 bases, with 10 bases spanning the gap. This chain's CDR3 is CASSLDRGLNEQFF. As DNA, the CDR3 is TGTGCCAGCAGCTTAGATCGGGGTTTGAATGAGCAGTTCTTC.

The CDR3 nucleotides are TGCGCCAGCAGCTTGGAGGCTAGCGGGAGCACAGATACGCAGTATTTT. This gives the protein CASSLEASGSTDTQYF. This rearrangement joins TRBV5-1 to TRBJ2-3, with 8 bases fitting TRBD2. CDR3 size: 16 residues. Germline values: CDR1 SGHRS, CDR2 YFSETQ. With V trimmed by 0 bases and J by 0 bases, 3 bases remained unmatched. Together with reference TRBV5-1 and TRBJ2-3, the CDR3 gives the full variable domain: KAGVTQTPRYLIKTRGQQVTLSCSPISGHRSVSWYQQTPGQGLQFLFEYFSETQRNKGNFPGRFSGRQFSNSRSEMNVSTLELGDSALYLCASSLEASGSTDTQYFGPGTRLTVL.

The chain links TRBV4-1 to TRBJ2-5; unclear D gene. Germline CDR1 and CDR2: MGHRA and YSYEKL. Trimming took 0 bases from V and 6 from J, leaving 5 bases between them. This CDR3 is built from 12 residues. This CDR3 reads CASSQDGQTQYF. The DNA for the CDR3 is TGCGCCAGCAGCCAAGATGGGCAGACCCAGTACTTC.

This clonotype was observed many times. V usage is TRBV12-3 or TRBV12-4 and J usage is TRBJ1-2; tentative D call: TRBD1 (5 bases). The CDR3 contains 14 residues. V gave up 6 bases and J gave up 6 bases, with 17 bases separating them. CDR3 coding DNA: TGTGCCAGCAGCGGGGGAGGGTCAGGAAATGGCTACACCTTC. As protein: CASSGGGSGNGYTF.

In regard to this clonotype: A much larger clone sits a single nucleotide away, making a read error possible. The genes are TRBV10-3 and TRBJ2-7, with 7 bases identical to TRBD1. V was pared by 6 bases and J by 3 bases, with 5 bases of the junction left unmatched. The germline CDR1 and CDR2 sequences are ENHRY and SYGVKD. There are 13 residues in the CDR3. In DNA form, the CDR3 reads TGTGCCATCAGGCCGACAGGGAGCTACGAGCAGTACTTC. Translating it yields CAIRPTGSYEQYF.

This clonotype was detected a few times. The chain carries TRBV18 and TRBJ1-3, with no clear D. There are 14 residues in the CDR3. V was pared by 2 bases and J by 4 bases, with 9 bases between. The germline CDR1 and CDR2 sequences are KGHSH and LQKENI. The chain's CDR3 is CASSPLTQGNTIYF. Written as DNA, the CDR3 is TGTGCCAGCTCACCATTAACACAAGGAAACACCATATATTTT.

The chain uses TRBV30 and TRBJ1-5, with D possibly TRBD1 on 5 matching bases. The CDR3 covers 13 residues. Germline CDR1 GTSNPN, CDR2 SVGIG (reference sequence). Trimming left V 2 bases short and J 6 bases short, with 11 bases between. CDR3 nucleotides: TGTGCCTGGAGTTTCCAGGGCTCTCAGCCCCAGCATTTT. It is translated as CAWSFQGSQPQHF.

This clonotype came up many times. J is TRBJ1-2 and V is TRBV5-1; D not certain. Deletions cut 0 bases from V and 2 bases from J, with 5 bases between. The CDR3 extends over 13 amino acids. Germline V gene data show CDR1 as SGHRS and CDR2 as YFSETQ. The CDR3 reads CASSLAQNYGYTF. For the CDR3, the DNA is TGCGCCAGCAGCTTGGCCCAGAACTATGGCTACACCTTC.

This clonotype was seen repeatedly, ten times or more. CDR3 protein: CASRRDSANYGYTF. CDR3 sequence (DNA): TGCGCCAGCAGACGGGACAGCGCTAACTATGGCTACACCTTC. The genes are TRBV5-1 and TRBJ1-2; 7 bases map to TRBD1. This CDR3 is built from 14 residues. V gave up 5 bases and J gave up 0 bases; unmatched junction bases: 4. CDR1 is SGHRS and CDR2 is YFSETQ in the germline V gene.